What follows describes a single TCR beta chain. TCRdb keeps only in-frame clones here, not all; method: immunoSEQ multiplex PCR. The data show fewer than 85,000 clones, 70% to 90% seen once. This sample was included in a study of T cell responses to AZD1222 COVID-19 vaccine. Investigators merged groups given second doses at roughly 4 or roughly 12 weeks. V was clipped by 1 base and J by 4 bases, with 11 bases between them. Germline V gene lookup returns CDR1 LNHDA and CDR2 SQIVND (reference sequence). The CDR3 covers 15 residues. Sequenced here: peripheral blood, sampled 28 days after the second AZD1222 dose. This clonotype was sampled from an adult who received the AZD1222 COVID-19 vaccine. The V and J genes are TRBV19 and TRBJ1-5; no reliable D call. CDR3 sequence (DNA): TGTGCCAGTAGTATAGGAGGACGGCCTAATCAGCCCCAGCATTTT. Translation gives CASSIGGRPNQPQHF. Full variable domain (outside the CDR3, taken from reference TRBV19 and TRBJ1-5): DGGITQSPKYLFRKEGQNVTLSCEQNLNHDAMYWYRQDPGQGLRLIYYSQIVNDFQKGDIAEGYSVSREKKESFPLTVTSAQKNPTAFYLCASSIGGRPNQPQHFGDGTRLSIL.